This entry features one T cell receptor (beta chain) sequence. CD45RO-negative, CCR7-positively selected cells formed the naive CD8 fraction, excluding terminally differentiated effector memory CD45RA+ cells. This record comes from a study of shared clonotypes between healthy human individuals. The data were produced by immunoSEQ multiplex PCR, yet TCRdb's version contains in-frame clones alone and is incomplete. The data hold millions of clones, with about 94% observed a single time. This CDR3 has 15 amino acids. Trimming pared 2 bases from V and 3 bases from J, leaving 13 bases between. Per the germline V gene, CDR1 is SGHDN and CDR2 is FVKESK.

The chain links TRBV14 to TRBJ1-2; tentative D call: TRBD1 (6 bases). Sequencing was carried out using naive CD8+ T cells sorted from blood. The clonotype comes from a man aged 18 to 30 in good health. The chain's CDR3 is CASSQLSAGDYGYTF. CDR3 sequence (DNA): TGTGCCAGCAGCCAACTATCGGCAGGGGACTATGGCTACACCTTC.